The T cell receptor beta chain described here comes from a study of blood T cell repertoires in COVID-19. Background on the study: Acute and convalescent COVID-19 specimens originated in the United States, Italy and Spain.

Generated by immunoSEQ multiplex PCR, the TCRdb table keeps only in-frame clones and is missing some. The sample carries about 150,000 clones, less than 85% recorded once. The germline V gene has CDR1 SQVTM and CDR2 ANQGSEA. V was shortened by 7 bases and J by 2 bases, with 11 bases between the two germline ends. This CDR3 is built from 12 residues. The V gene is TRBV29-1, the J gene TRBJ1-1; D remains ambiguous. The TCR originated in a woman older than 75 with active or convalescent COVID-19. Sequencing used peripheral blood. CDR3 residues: CSGVKANTEAFF. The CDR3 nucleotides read TGCAGCGGAGTGAAAGCCAACACTGAAGCTTTCTTT.